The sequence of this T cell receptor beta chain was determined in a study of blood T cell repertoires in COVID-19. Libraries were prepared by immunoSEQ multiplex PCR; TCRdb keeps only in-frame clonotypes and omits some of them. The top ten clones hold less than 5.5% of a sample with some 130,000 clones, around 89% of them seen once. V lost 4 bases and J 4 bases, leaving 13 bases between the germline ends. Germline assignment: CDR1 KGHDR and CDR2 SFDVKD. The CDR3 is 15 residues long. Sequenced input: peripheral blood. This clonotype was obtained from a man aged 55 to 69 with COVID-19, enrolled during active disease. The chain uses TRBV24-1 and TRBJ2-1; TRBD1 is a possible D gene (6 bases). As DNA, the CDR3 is TGTGCCACCAGTGACCGCTACAGGGCGTACAATGAGCAGTTCTTC. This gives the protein CATSDRYRAYNEQFF.